Below are 14 T cell receptor beta chains sequenced from a single sample in a study of OX40 agonist ivuxolimab in advanced cancers. Here immunoSEQ multiplex PCR was the method, and the copy in TCRdb shows in-frame clones only, minus some. The sample holds around 48,000 clones, about 88% seen once. The sequencing used CD4+ or CD8+ T cells sorted from blood, collected in a trial of the OX40 agonist ivuxolimab. The receptors stem from an adult with an advanced solid tumor such as melanoma, head and neck, liver or kidney cancer.

The rearrangement uses TRBV30 and TRBJ2-5, with D maybe TRBD2 (5 bases). Near its end, the DNA agrees better with TRBJ2-7, so the J call may be wrong. Germline V gives CDR1 GTSNPN, CDR2 SVGIG (reference sequence). This CDR3 is built from 13 residues. This CDR3 is CAWSASGAYEQYF. CDR3 DNA: TGTGCCTGGAGTGCCTCCGGGGCCTACGAGCAGTACTTC.

The gene calls are TRBV7-9 and TRBJ2-5, with no clear D. The CDR3 totals 14 residues. The V end was cut by 0 bases, the J end by 5 bases, with 10 bases between. Per the germline V gene, CDR1 is SEHNR and CDR2 is FQNEAQ (reference sequence). The CDR3 spells CASSLASAAETQYF. The CDR3 DNA reads TGTGCCAGCAGCTTAGCAAGCGCGGCGGAGACCCAGTACTTC.

This clone was found once. This rearrangement joins TRBV27 to TRBJ1-1; no firm D call. Germline V gene sequence: CDR1 MNHEY, CDR2 SMNVEV (reference sequence). Trimming removed 6 bases at V and 4 bases at J, with 15 bases between. CDR3 size: 14 residues. The CDR3: CASRGLEGGTEAFF. The CDR3 DNA reads as TGTGCCAGCAGGGGCTTGGAGGGAGGCACTGAAGCTTTCTTT.

The chain couples TRBV5-5 to TRBJ1-1, with D unclear. Trimming took off 0 bases at V and 1 base at J, with 7 bases between the two ends. The CDR3 sequence is 14 residues long. Germline CDR1 reads SGHKS; CDR2 reads YYEKEE (reference sequence). The CDR3 coding sequence is TGTGCCAGCAGCTTGGGCACCGCGAACACTGAAGCTTTCTTT. Amino acids: CASSLGTANTEAFF.

This chain uses TRBV6-5 with TRBJ1-4; D gene ambiguous. The ends were cut back, 10 bases at V and 8 bases at J, with 17 bases in the middle. Germline lookup yields CDR1 MNHEY and CDR2 SVGAGI. CDR3 size: 13 residues. The CDR3 DNA is TGTGCCACCCGAGTTGTCGGGCTGGAAAAACTGTTTTTT. Translation: CATRVVGLEKLFF.

The CDR3 reads CASSQDSGQGVTDTQYF. For the CDR3, the DNA is TGTGCCAGCAGCCAAGATTCAGGACAGGGTGTCACAGATACGCAGTATTTT. The chain joins TRBV4-2 to TRBJ2-3, with 8 positions matching TRBD1. CDR1 is LGHNA and CDR2 is YNFKEQ in the germline V gene. Germline trimming cut 0 bases from V and 2 bases from J; bases unmatched to any gene: 7. The CDR3 totals 17 residues.

This chain's CDR3 is CASRIAGQETQYF. CDR3 DNA: TGCGCCAGCAGGATAGCGGGACAAGAGACCCAGTACTTC. The rearrangement links TRBV10-2 to TRBJ2-5, with 8 bases identical to TRBD2. The ends lost 6 bases at V and 2 bases at J; junction bases unmatched: 2. CDR3 length: 13 amino acids. Germline V gene lookup returns CDR1 WSHSY and CDR2 SAAADI.

The chain links TRBV30 to TRBJ1-5; 7 nucleotides line up with TRBD1. Germline CDR1 reads GTSNPN; CDR2 reads SVGIG (reference sequence). The CDR3 contains 15 residues. V lost 5 bases, J lost 1 base, and 8 bases stayed unmatched. The CDR3 here is CAWGGGTLSNQPQHF. For the CDR3, the DNA is TGTGCCTGGGGAGGGGGCACACTCAGCAATCAGCCCCAGCATTTT.

The genes are TRBV19 and TRBJ1-1; tentatively, D is TRBD1 (5 bases). This CDR3 has 13 residues. V was pared by 4 bases and J by 11 bases, with 17 bases between. Germline V CDR1 and CDR2: LNHDA, SQIVND (reference sequence). The CDR3: CASSRDPGDAAFF. CDR3 nucleotide sequence: TGTGCCAGTAGTAGGGACCCGGGGGACGCGGCTTTCTTT.

The V gene is TRBV11-1, the J gene TRBJ2-7, with TRBD2 as a possible D gene (6 bases). The CDR3 sequence is 16 residues long. Germline V CDR1 and CDR2: SGHAT, FQDESV (reference sequence). Trimming removed 6 bases at V and 1 base at J, with 19 bases between. The CDR3 reads CASSSPTRDGSYEQYF. The CDR3 nucleotides read TGTGCCAGCAGTTCACCAACGCGGGATGGATCCTACGAGCAGTACTTC.

The J gene is TRBJ1-3, the V gene TRBV6-5; no clear D. This CDR3 comprises 13 residues. CDR1 and CDR2 from the germline V gene are MNHEY and SVGAGI. The V end was cut by 6 bases, the J end by 3 bases, with 9 bases between. This CDR3 reads CASSTTHGNTIYF. The CDR3, as DNA: TGTGCCAGCAGCACCACACATGGAAACACCATATATTTT.

V gene TRBV7-9 combines with J gene TRBJ2-1, with D perhaps TRBD2 (6 bases). The germline gives CDR1 SEHNR, CDR2 FQNEAQ (reference sequence). V was clipped by 11 bases and J by 4 bases, with 18 bases between them. CDR3 length: 14 amino acids. CDR3 bases: TGTGCCTCGACGGTAGCGGAGATGTACAATGAGCAGTTCTTC. Its translation: CASTVAEMYNEQFF.

This chain joins TRBV7-8 and TRBJ1-2; D possibly corresponds to TRBD1 (6 bases). Trimming took 5 bases from V and 3 from J, leaving 10 bases between them. Looked up from germline, CDR1 is SGHVS and CDR2 is FQNEAQ. The CDR3 totals 13 residues. CDR3 DNA: TGTGCCAGCAGCCTACAGGGATACTATGGCTACACCTTC. It yields the protein CASSLQGYYGYTF.

This chain links TRBV5-1 with TRBJ2-3; the D gene is possibly TRBD1 (5 bases). Trimming took off 1 base at V and 2 bases at J, with 11 bases between the two ends. Per germline, CDR1 SGHRS and CDR2 YFSETQ. The CDR3 consists of 15 residues. The CDR3 loop reads CASSLMTEVTDTQYF. For the CDR3, the DNA is TGCGCCAGCAGCTTGATGACAGAAGTCACAGATACGCAGTATTTT.